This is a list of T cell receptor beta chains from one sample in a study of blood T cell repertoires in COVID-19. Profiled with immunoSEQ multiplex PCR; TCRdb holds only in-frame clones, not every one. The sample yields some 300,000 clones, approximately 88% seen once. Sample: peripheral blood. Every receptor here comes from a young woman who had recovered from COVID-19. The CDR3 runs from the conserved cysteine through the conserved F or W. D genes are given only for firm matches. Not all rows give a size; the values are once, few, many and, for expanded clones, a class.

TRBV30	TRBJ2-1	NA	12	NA	TGTGCCCGAATGGGGGGGGGCTATGAGCAGTTCTTC	CARMGGGYEQFF
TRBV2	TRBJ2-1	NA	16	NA	TGTGCCAGCAGAACCCCCGGACTGACCGCCTACAATGAGCAGTTCTTC	CASRTPGLTAYNEQFF
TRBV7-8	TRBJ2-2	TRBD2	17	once	TGTGCCAGCAGCTTAGTGCTTGGCGGGGGGAACACCGGGGAGCTGTTTTTT	CASSLVLGGGNTGELFF
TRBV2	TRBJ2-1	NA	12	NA	TGTGCCAGCGAGGACACCTACAATGAGCAGTTCTTC	CASEDTYNEQFF
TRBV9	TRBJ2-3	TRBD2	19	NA	TGTGCCAGCAGCGTGCCTACCCTCTCGGGGGGAAGATACACAGATACGCAGTATTTT	CASSVPTLSGGRYTDTQYF
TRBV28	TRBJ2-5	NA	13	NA	TGTGCCAGCAGTTTCGGGACTCGTGAGACCCAGTACTTC	CASSFGTRETQYF
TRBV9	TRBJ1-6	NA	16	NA	TGTGCCAGCAGCGCCGGAACACGGACTGCGGGTTCACCCCTCCACTTT	CASSAGTRTAGSPLHF
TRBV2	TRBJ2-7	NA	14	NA	TGTGCCAGCAGGGAAACAGGGAGCGAATACGAGCAGTACTTC	CASRETGSEYEQYF
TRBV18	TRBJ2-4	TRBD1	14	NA	TGTGCCAGCTCACCTGACAGGGTGAAAAACATTCAGTACTTC	CASSPDRVKNIQYF
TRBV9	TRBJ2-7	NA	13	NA	TGTGCCAGCAGCCCCAATCAGGGATACGAGCAGTACTTC	CASSPNQGYEQYF
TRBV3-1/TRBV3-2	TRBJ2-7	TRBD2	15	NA	TGTGCCAGCAGCCAAACTCTAGCGGGGTCGGGCGAGCAGTACTTC	CASSQTLAGSGEQYF
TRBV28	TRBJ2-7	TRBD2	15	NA	TGTGCCAGCAGTTTATGGGGCGGGGGGTCCTACGAGCAGTACTTC	CASSLWGGGSYEQYF
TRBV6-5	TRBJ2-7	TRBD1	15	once	TGTGCCAGCTATTCCGGGACAGGGTCAAACTACGAGCAGTACTTC	CASYSGTGSNYEQYF
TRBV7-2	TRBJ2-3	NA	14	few	TGTGCCAGCAGCTCCTGGGGCGCAACAGATACGCAGTATTTT	CASSSWGATDTQYF
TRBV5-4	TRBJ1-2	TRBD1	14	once	TGTGCCAGCAGCTTTACAGGGGGCGCGGGTGGCTACACCTTC	CASSFTGGAGGYTF
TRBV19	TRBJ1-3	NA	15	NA	TGTGCCAGTAGTATGGAGGCGGGCACGAGAAACACCATATATTTT	CASSMEAGTRNTIYF
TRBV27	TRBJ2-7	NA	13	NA	TGTGCCAGCCGGAGGCAGGAGGCCTACGAGCAGTACTTC	CASRRQEAYEQYF
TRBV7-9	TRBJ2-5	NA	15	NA	TGCCGGAAGGTGGGCGCCGCTAAGTTCCAAGAGACCCAGTACTTC	CRKVGAAKFQETQYF
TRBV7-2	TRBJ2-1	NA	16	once	TGTGCCAGCAGCACTGCAAGGGGCTCCCCCTACAATGAGCAGTTCTTC	CASSTARGSPYNEQFF
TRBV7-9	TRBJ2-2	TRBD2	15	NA	TGTGCCAGCAGCTTAACTAGCGGGGGCACCGGGGAGCTGTTTTTT	CASSLTSGGTGELFF
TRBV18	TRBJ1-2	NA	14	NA	TGTGCCAGCTCACCAGGACAGCCAACCTATGGCTACACCTTC	CASSPGQPTYGYTF
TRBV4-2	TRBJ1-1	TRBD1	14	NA	TGTGCCAGCAGCCAACGACAGGGGACCACTGAAGCTTTCTTT	CASSQRQGTTEAFF
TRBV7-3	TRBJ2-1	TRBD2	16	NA	TGTGCCAGCAGCTTAACATCTAGCGGGGGCCCCACGGAGCAGTTCTTC	CASSLTSSGGPTEQFF
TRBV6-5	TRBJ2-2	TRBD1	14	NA	TGTGCCAGCAGGCTACCAGGGGGCACCGGGGAGCTGTTTTTT	CASRLPGGTGELFF
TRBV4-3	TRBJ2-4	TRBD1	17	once	TGCGCCAGCAGCCAAGACACCCCCTTGGACAGGCCAAACATTCAGTACTTC	CASSQDTPLDRPNIQYF
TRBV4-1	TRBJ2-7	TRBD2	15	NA	TGCGCCAGCAGCCAAGTAGCGGGGGCCTCCTACGAGCAGTACTTC	CASSQVAGASYEQYF
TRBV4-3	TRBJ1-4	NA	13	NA	TGCGCCAGCAGCCAACAAAGGGGCGAAAAACTGTTTTTT	CASSQQRGEKLFF
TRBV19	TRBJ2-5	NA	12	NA	TGTGCCAGTAGTGACTTCCAAGAGACCCAGTACTTC	CASSDFQETQYF
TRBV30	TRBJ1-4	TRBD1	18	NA	TGTGCCTGGAGTGCTTTCCGGGACAGGCCCGCCGCTAATGAAAAACTGTTTTTT	CAWSAFRDRPAANEKLFF
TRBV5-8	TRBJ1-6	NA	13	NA	TGTGCCAGCAGCTTGTATCGGAATTCACCCCTCCACTTT	CASSLYRNSPLHF
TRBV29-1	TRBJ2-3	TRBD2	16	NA	TGCAGCGTCCCCGGAACGGGGGGAGGGAGCACAGATACGCAGTATTTT	CSVPGTGGGSTDTQYF
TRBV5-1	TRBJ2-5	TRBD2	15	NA	TGCGCCAGCAGCCTACTAGCGGGGGGGCAAGAGACCCAGTACTTC	CASSLLAGGQETQYF
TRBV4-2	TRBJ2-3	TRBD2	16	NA	TGTGCCAGCAGCCAAGGACTAGCGGGGGGGCCGAATACGCAGTATTTT	CASSQGLAGGPNTQYF
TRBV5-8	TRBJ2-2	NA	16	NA	TGTGCCAGCAGCTTGTTAGTTTACGCACCCACCGGGGAGCTGTTTTTT	CASSLLVYAPTGELFF
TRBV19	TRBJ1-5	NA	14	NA	TGTGCCGCTTTAGACACCTATAGCAATCAGCCCCAGCATTTT	CAALDTYSNQPQHF
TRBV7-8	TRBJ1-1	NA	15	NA	TGTGCCAGCAGCTTACAAGGGATGGGAGACACTGAAGCTTTCTTT	CASSLQGMGDTEAFF
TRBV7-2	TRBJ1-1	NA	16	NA	TGTGCCAGCAGCGCCGGGACACAGGCCCTATGGGCTGAAGCTTTCTTT	CASSAGTQALWAEAFF
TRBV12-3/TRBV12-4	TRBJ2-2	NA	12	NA	TGTGCCAGCAGTTTCGGGGGCGGGGAGCTGTTTTTT	CASSFGGGELFF
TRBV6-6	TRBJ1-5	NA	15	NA	TGTGCCAGCAGTGGCAGGGATGTACGCAATCAGCCCCAGCATTTT	CASSGRDVRNQPQHF
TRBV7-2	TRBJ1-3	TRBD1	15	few	TGTGCCAGCAGCTCAGACGGGACAGGGGGCGGTATCGTATATTTT	CASSSDGTGGGIVYF
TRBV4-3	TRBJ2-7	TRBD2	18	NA	TGCGCCAGCAGCCAAGAACTAGCGGGGGGGTTCAGCTCCTACGAGCAGTACTTC	CASSQELAGGFSSYEQYF
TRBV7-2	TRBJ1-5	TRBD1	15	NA	TGTGCCAGCAGCTTAACTGGACAGGGGAATCAGCCCCAGCATTTT	CASSLTGQGNQPQHF
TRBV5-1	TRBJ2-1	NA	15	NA	TGCGCCAGCAGCTTTTGGCAGGGTGGTCAGGATGAGCAGTTCTTC	CASSFWQGGQDEQFF
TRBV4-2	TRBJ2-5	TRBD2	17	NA	TGTGCCAGCAGCCAAGCGACGGGGACTAGCGGATCCGAGACCCAGTACTTC	CASSQATGTSGSETQYF
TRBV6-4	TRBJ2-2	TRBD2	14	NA	TGTGCCAGCAGTGAAGCGGGGGGGATCGGGGAGCTGTTTTTT	CASSEAGGIGELFF
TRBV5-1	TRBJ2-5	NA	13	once	TGCGCCAGCAGCTTCGGGGTAGGAGAGACCCAGTACTTC	CASSFGVGETQYF
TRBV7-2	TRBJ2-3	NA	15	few	TGTGCCAGCAGCTCGGACTACCTGAGCACAGATACGCAGTATTTT	CASSSDYLSTDTQYF